One T cell receptor (beta chain) is described in this entry. Assay: immunoSEQ multiplex PCR; the TCRdb copy retains only in-frame clones and omits some. The table includes 8,000 to 10,000 clones, about 59% detected once. The data originate from a study of neoadjuvant anti-PD-1 for oral cavity cancer. The overall study: Non-progressing patients received a fourth nivolumab dose near day 43, then surgery on days 50-56.

The time point here: after neoadjuvant nivolumab, at surgical resection. The sequence was collected from a person aged 40 to 85 with oral cavity squamous cell carcinoma. The sample in question was PBMCs, obtained after nivolumab (anti-PD-1) treatment.

CDR3 DNA: TGTGCCAGCAGCTCCGGGACGGTCTTTTCTAACTATGGCTACACCTTC. Translated, it gives CASSSGTVFSNYGYTF. V usage is TRBV7-9 and J usage is TRBJ1-2, with a tentative D call TRBD1 (5 bases). V dropped 4 bases and J dropped 0 bases, with 15 bases sitting between them. Germline lookup yields CDR1 SEHNR and CDR2 FQNEAQ (reference sequence). This CDR3 region has 16 residues.